Below are 20 T cell receptor beta chains sequenced from a single sample in a study of brain metastases from non-small cell lung cancer. Here immunoSEQ multiplex PCR was the method, and the copy in TCRdb shows in-frame clones only, minus some. The profile shows 2,800 or so clones, under 85% of them singletons. Sequenced material: primary lung tumor tissue. Receptor source: a donor at least 40 years old with non-small cell lung cancer.

V is TRBV5-6 and J is TRBJ2-5; TRBD2 is a possible D gene (5 bases). The V end was cut by 1 base, the J end by 4 bases, with 17 bases between. Germline V lookup: CDR1 SGHDT, CDR2 YYEEEE. The CDR3 consists of 16 residues. CDR3 nucleotides: TGTGCCAGCAGCTTGCTCCGGGGAAAAAACGTAGAGACCCAGTACTTC. Translating gives CASSLLRGKNVETQYF.

This clone was detected a few times. The chain carries TRBV6-1 and TRBJ1-2, with D unclear. The CDR3 totals 18 residues. The germline V and J ends were trimmed by 2 bases and 0 bases, with 19 bases remaining between them. The germline V gene has CDR1 MNHNS and CDR2 SASEGT. CDR3 sequence (DNA): TGTGCCAGCAGTGAAAAAGGTGGCAGCAATACCCCTAACTATGGCTACACCTTC. Translation gives CASSEKGGSNTPNYGYTF.

The genes are TRBV11-2 and TRBJ2-2, with TRBD2 matching over 10 bases. Germline values: CDR1 SGHAT, CDR2 FQNNGV. Trimming at V came to 3 bases and at J to 4 bases, leaving 5 bases not matched to a gene. The CDR3 runs 16 residues. The CDR3 DNA reads TGTGCCAGCAGCTTCCGGACTAGCGGATCCACCGGGGAGCTGTTTTTT. It is translated as CASSFRTSGSTGELFF.

The rearrangement uses TRBV9 and TRBJ1-2, with D tentatively TRBD1 (5 bases). Trimming removed 4 bases at V and 4 bases at J, with 17 bases between. The CDR3 length is 15 residues. Germline values: CDR1 SGDLS, CDR2 YYNGEE. CDR3 in amino acids: CASSLLGETLYGYTF. CDR3 in DNA: TGTGCCAGCAGCCTCCTGGGGGAGACTCTCTATGGCTACACCTTC.

The chain uses TRBV6-1 and TRBJ1-1; D is unresolved. Germline CDR1 reads MNHNS; CDR2 reads SASEGT. V lost 2 bases and J lost 1, with 11 bases in between. CDR3 size: 15 residues. As DNA, the CDR3 is TGTGCCAGCAGTGAAAATCCAGGAGCGAACACTGAAGCTTTCTTT. It is translated as CASSENPGANTEAFF.

The CDR3 region has the DNA TGCGCCAGCAGCTTGGTTGGGGTAACTGGGGCCAACGTCCTGACTTTC. Its translation is CASSLVGVTGANVLTF. The chain recombines TRBV5-1 with TRBJ2-6; D is unclear. Trimming removed 0 bases at V and 2 bases at J, with 9 bases between. From germline, CDR1 is SGHRS and CDR2 YFSETQ. This CDR3 is 16 amino acids long.

The V and J genes are TRBV5-1 and TRBJ2-7; D possibly corresponds to TRBD2 (5 bases). V was clipped by 4 bases and J by 2 bases, with 13 bases between them. This CDR3 contains 14 residues. In germline, CDR1 is SGHRS, CDR2 YFSETQ. The CDR3 sequence is CASSPEGKAYEQYF. Written as DNA, the CDR3 is TGCGCCAGCAGCCCCGAGGGCAAAGCCTACGAGCAGTACTTC.

Notes on this clone: Different DNA sequences within this sample yield the same CDR3. The rearrangement links TRBV2 to TRBJ2-5; 9 bases match TRBD2. J gave up 5 bases and V 5 bases, and 9 bases lay outside the gene matches. The CDR3 length is 15 residues. CDR1 and CDR2 (germline): SNHLY, FYNNEI. The CDR3 spells CASSPSGALRETQYF. In DNA, the CDR3 is TGTGCCAGCAGTCCTAGCGGGGCTCTCCGGGAGACCCAGTACTTC.

This clone is a singleton in its sample. The junction departs from germline at one end; a sequencing error may be responsible. The chain uses TRBV24-1 and TRBJ2-6; D may be TRBD2 (6 bases). The germline V gene has CDR1 KGHDR and CDR2 SFDVKD. This CDR3 contains 18 residues. The CDR3 is CATSDSSVLSSGANVLTF. CDR3 in DNA: TGTGCCACCAGTGATTCTAGCGTCCTAAGCTCTGGAGCCAACGTCCTGACTTTC.

This chain links TRBV4-1 with TRBJ2-5; no clear D gene. This CDR3 comprises 12 residues. Germline CDR1 and CDR2: MGHRA and YSYEKL. V lost 5 bases, J lost 5 bases, and 9 bases lay in between. For the CDR3, the DNA is TGCGCCAGCAGCTATTCGGGCGAGACCCAGTACTTC. This translates into CASSYSGETQYF.

This chain joins TRBV3-1 (or the pseudogene TRBV3-2) and TRBJ2-5; D unresolved. The V gene lost 4 bases and the J gene lost 7 bases, with 4 bases spanning the gap. Germline CDR1 and CDR2: LGHDT and YNNKEL (reference sequence). The CDR3 contains 10 residues. The CDR3 here is CASSRGTQYF. The CDR3 nucleotides read TGTGCCAGCAGCCGGGGGACCCAGTACTTC.

The chain employs TRBV6-2 or TRBV6-3 and TRBJ1-4; the D gene is possibly TRBD1 (5 bases). Germline V gene data show CDR1 as MNHEY and CDR2 as SVGEGT. CDR3 length: 14 residues. Trimming cost V 0 bases and J 6 bases, with 8 bases left between them. CDR3 DNA: TGTGCCAGCAGTTACTCGCACAGGCATGAAAAACTGTTTTTT. Translated, it gives CASSYSHRHEKLFF.

The chain recombines TRBV10-2 with TRBJ2-1; D uncertain. From germline, CDR1 is WSHSY and CDR2 SAAADI. The CDR3 is made up of 11 amino acids. The V end lost 4 bases, the J end lost 5 bases, and 3 bases lay between the germline ends. CDR3 sequence: CASSAHNEQFF. The CDR3 DNA follows: TGCGCCAGCAGTGCTCACAATGAGCAGTTCTTC.

As concerns this clone: One end of the junction varies from germline; a read error may be responsible. The chain carries TRBV27 and TRBJ2-3; the match to TRBD1 covers 7 bases. CDR1 and CDR2 from the germline V gene are MNHEY and SMNVEV (reference sequence). CDR3 length: 15 residues. The CDR3 sequence: CTSSSGQEFTDTQYF. The DNA of the CDR3 is TGTACCAGCAGTTCCGGACAGGAATTCACAGATACGCAGTATTTT.

The chain links TRBV7-2 to TRBJ1-3; tentatively, D is TRBD1 (5 bases). Deletions cut 2 bases from V and 2 bases from J, with 10 bases between. The CDR3 spans 15 residues. In germline, CDR1 is SGHTA, CDR2 FQGNSA. The DNA of the CDR3 is TGTGCCAGCAGCTTACAGGGAAGTGCTGGAAACACCATATATTTT. Translated, it gives CASSLQGSAGNTIYF.

This clone was seen a single time. A much larger clone sits a single nucleotide away, making a read error possible. This sequence joins TRBV7-8 and TRBJ1-4; TRBD1 aligns across 7 bases. The CDR3 has 15 amino acids. With 1 base clipped from V and 5 bases from J, the junction kept 4 bases outside the gene matches. Germline lookup yields CDR1 SGHVS and CDR2 FQNEAQ. CDR3 loop: CASSLGGQRNEKLFF. As DNA, the CDR3 is TGTGCCAGCAGCTTAGGGGGACAGAGGAATGAAAAACTGTTTTTT.

The chain recombines TRBV11-3 with TRBJ1-5; D gene ambiguous. The V end was cut by 0 bases, the J end by 6 bases, with 12 bases between. Germline lookup yields CDR1 SGHNT and CDR2 YENEEA. This CDR3 spans 15 amino acids. CDR3 nucleotide sequence: TGTGCCAGCAGCTTAGATCTTGCAGGTTGTCAGCCCCAGCATTTT. Translating it yields CASSLDLAGCQPQHF.

This rearrangement joins TRBV14 to TRBJ2-1, with TRBD2 as a possible D gene (6 bases). Per germline, CDR1 SGHDN and CDR2 FVKESK. V lost 4 bases and J 4 bases, leaving 17 bases between the germline ends. The CDR3 consists of 16 residues. The CDR3 spells CASSPPLRRGYNEQFF. The CDR3 nucleotides read TGTGCCAGCAGCCCCCCTCTAAGGCGGGGATACAATGAGCAGTTCTTC. Looking up the rest from reference TRBV14 and TRBJ2-1 gives the full variable domain: EAGVTQFPSHSVIEKGQTVTLRCDPISGHDNLYWYRRVMGKEIKFLLHFVKESKQDESGMPNNRFLAERTGGTYSTLKVQPAELEDSGVYFCASSPPLRRGYNEQFFGPGTRLTVL.

As concerns this clone: At one end the junction does not follow the germline gene, possibly because of a read error. Other DNA variants within this sample encode the same CDR3. The chain recombines TRBV4-2 with TRBJ2-2; 10 bases are shared with TRBD2. Germline values: CDR1 LGHNA, CDR2 YNFKEQ. This CDR3 comprises 19 residues. In DNA, the CDR3 is TGTGCTAGCAGCCAAGGCAAGGCTAGCGGGGGCCTTGACACCGGGGAGCTGTTTTTT. Amino acid sequence: CASSQGKASGGLDTGELFF.

The V and J genes are TRBV30 and TRBJ1-1; 7 bases line up with TRBD1. V lost 5 bases to trimming and J lost 3 bases; unmatched junction nucleotides: 6. The CDR3 covers 13 residues. Germline loops: CDR1 GTSNPN, CDR2 SVGIG (reference sequence). The CDR3 here is CAWSTGRDTEAFF. CDR3 nucleotides: TGTGCCTGGTCGACAGGGAGGGACACTGAAGCTTTCTTT.